This TCR beta chain was retrieved from a study of spatial heterogeneity in lung cancer (dated by TCRdb to the late 2010s). General notes on the study: Samples were obtained from around 72 patients with early-stage, untreated non-small cell lung cancer from the lung TRACERx cohort. Follow-up PBMC samples were sequenced whenever available, with a median time to follow-up of around 24 months after resection. Beta-chain transcripts were consistently detected in greater numbers than alpha-chain transcripts, which likely reflected higher beta-chain transcript abundance. In the raw uncorrected reads, each unique combination of TCR and UMI appeared on average more than ten times. The study quantitatively compared TCR alpha and beta repertoires across multiple tumor regions, matched nontumor lung and blood in non-small cell lung cancer. TCR repertoire features were related to nonsynonymous mutation counts determined by whole-exome sequencing of tumor tissue. At surgery, both alpha and beta chains were TCR-sequenced in fewer than 250 tumor regions, 63 to 65 matched nontumor lung samples and some 60 PBMC samples.

General conclusions and limits of the study: Confirming at a functional level the hypothesis that regional TCRs recognize regional mutations was considered to require additional single-cell paired TCR alpha and beta sequencing. Only 13 to 15 patients were included in the comparisons of baseline and follow-up blood repertoires. Ubiquitous expanded tumor TCRs were detected in blood more often at tumor resection than at routine follow-up.

Reading the label with the study, this specimen's time point is: blood at routine non-recurrence follow-up after resection. Without any cell sorting, TCR sequencing was performed on whole RNA extracted either from tumor and nontumor lung tissue or from cryopreserved PBMC samples. Only patients with enough RNA available from two or more tumor regions were chosen for TCR sequencing. Library creation used 5' RACE. The sequencer listed for this sample is NextSeq 500. In the TCR library protocol, a unique molecular identifier was attached to each TCR cDNA molecule so that PCR and sequencing errors could be corrected. Turning to the authors' computational methods: TCR identification, UMI-based error correction and CDR3 extraction were performed with Decombinator tools. TCRs above a frequency of 2 per 1,000, corresponding to the top 1% of the tumor frequency distribution, were defined as expanded. Renyi diversity was calculated using the R vegan package after each repertoire was subsampled 100 times to 5,000 TCRs. To build CDR3 similarity networks, amino acid triplet string-kernel similarity was used, and CDR3s were connected when their pairwise similarity was above 0.82. Through fastp at Q25 and MiXCR, TCRdb rebuilt clones from the public reads, retaining in-frame beta chains. Rows are unified per CDR3 protein, each entry keeping the most common DNA and genes. The V and J calls and clone size are TCRdb's, not the authors'. This sample is represented by about 41,000 distinct CDR3 sequences; under 12% of them were singletons. Together, the top ten hold 17% of the sample.

Turning to this clonotype: The antigen it binds to is not known. No much larger clone is present one base from it, and per-base qualities are unavailable.

Sequences were derived from PBMCs, sampled at follow-up. The TCR comes from a female donor with early-stage non-small cell lung cancer.

The DNA is as follows: TGCAGTGCTAGAGACCAAACTAGCGGCACAGATACGCAGTATTTT. Its translation is CSARDQTSGTDTQYF. The rearrangement joined TRBV20-1 to TRBJ2-3, with 7 central nucleotides matching TRBD2. According to the germline V gene (reference sequence), CDR1 reads DFQATT and CDR2 reads SNEGSKA. The CDR3 sequence holds 15 residues, the cysteine and phenylalanine included. The DNA shown is the 45-base CDR3, in frame from base 1. The V end gives up 0 bases and the J end 1 base, leaving 4 bases in the junction not matched to a gene.